This record concerns one TCR beta chain sequence. The record originates from a study of radiotherapy plus CTLA-4 blockade in lung cancer. Germline V gives CDR1 MNHEY, CDR2 SMNVEV (reference sequence). Trimming cost V 4 bases and J 6 bases; bases outside gene matches: 6. CDR3 length: 15 amino acids. Assay: immunoSEQ multiplex PCR; the TCRdb copy retains only in-frame clones and omits some. The table includes 65,000 to 95,000 clones, around nine tenths detected once. The sample consisted of peripheral blood, taken from a patient treated with radiotherapy plus ipilimumab. This chain uses TRBV27 with TRBJ2-3; 11 nucleotides agree with TRBD2. The TCR sequence derives from a human donor with non-small cell lung cancer who had stable disease on radiotherapy plus ipilimumab. The CDR3 DNA reads as TGTGCCAGCAGTTCACTAGCGGGGGCTCGGGATACGCAGTATTTT. Its translation is CASSSLAGARDTQYF.